A selection of T cell receptor beta chains follows, all from one sample in a study of blood T cells in healthy people across ages. A single record per CDR3 protein comes from TCRdb applying MiXCR to the 5' RACE reads. Among more than 650,000 distinct CDR3 sequences listed, 22% were seen once. Specimen: blood. These receptors came from a man in his 70s in good health. CDR3s include the opening cysteine and the closing phenylalanine or tryptophan. D genes are given only for firm matches. A row's size may be missing; if present it is once, few, many or a size class.

D gene: TRBD1
clone size: few
V gene: TRBV4-3
J gene: TRBJ1-2
CDR3 DNA: TGCGCCAGCAGCCAAGGGACAGGAGGGTATGGCTACACCTTC
CDR3 protein: CASSQGTGGYGYTF

D gene: .
clone size: .
V gene: TRBV20-1
J gene: TRBJ1-1
CDR3 DNA: TGCAGTGCCGTGAACAGGGCCACTGAAGCTTTCTTT
CDR3 protein: CSAVNRATEAFF

D gene: TRBD2
clone size: .
V gene: TRBV4-3
J gene: TRBJ2-3
CDR3 DNA: TGCGCCAGCAGCCACACTAGCGGGGGGACCACAGATACGCAGTATTTT
CDR3 protein: CASSHTSGGTTDTQYF

D gene: .
clone size: few
V gene: TRBV29-1
J gene: TRBJ1-1
CDR3 DNA: TGCAGCGTTTTCTGGGTCGTGAACACTGAAGCTTTCTTT
CDR3 protein: CSVFWVVNTEAFF

D gene: TRBD1
clone size: .
V gene: TRBV6-5
J gene: TRBJ2-5
CDR3 DNA: TGTGCCAGCAGTTACGGACAGGGTCGCGAGACCCAGTACTTC
CDR3 protein: CASSYGQGRETQYF

D gene: TRBD1
clone size: few
V gene: TRBV20-1
J gene: TRBJ2-2
CDR3 DNA: TGCAGTGCTAGATCCGGGACAGCGAACACCGGGGAGCTGTTTTTT
CDR3 protein: CSARSGTANTGELFF

D gene: .
clone size: .
V gene: TRBV12-3/TRBV12-4
J gene: TRBJ1-1
CDR3 DNA: TGTGCCAGCAGTCCTCAGATGTACACTGAAGCTTTCTTT
CDR3 protein: CASSPQMYTEAFF

D gene: .
clone size: .
V gene: TRBV14
J gene: TRBJ2-1
CDR3 DNA: TGTGCCAGCAGCCAAGGCTCCGGGAGCGGTTATGAGCAGTTCTTC
CDR3 protein: CASSQGSGSGYEQFF

D gene: .
clone size: few
V gene: TRBV3-1
J gene: TRBJ1-2
CDR3 DNA: TGTGCCAGCAGCCAAGGGGGTCCTAACTATGGCTACACCTTC
CDR3 protein: CASSQGGPNYGYTF

D gene: .
clone size: .
V gene: TRBV27
J gene: TRBJ2-2
CDR3 DNA: TGTGCCAGCAGTGTAGAGCCCGGGGCGAGCGACACCGGGGAGCTGTTTTTT
CDR3 protein: CASSVEPGASDTGELFF

D gene: TRBD1
clone size: .
V gene: TRBV5-6
J gene: TRBJ1-6
CDR3 DNA: TGTGCCAGCAGCTTACGGGACAGACCCCTCCACTTT
CDR3 protein: CASSLRDRPLHF

D gene: .
clone size: few
V gene: TRBV6-2/TRBV6-3
J gene: TRBJ1-2
CDR3 DNA: TGTGCCAGCAGTTACCGGCTCTTGGGCTACACCTTC
CDR3 protein: CASSYRLLGYTF

D gene: .
clone size: few
V gene: TRBV11-3
J gene: TRBJ2-1
CDR3 DNA: TGTGCCAGCAGCCGCATCCTAGGTCCCGGCTCCCTAAGCTCCTACAATGAGCAGTTCTTC
CDR3 protein: CASSRILGPGSLSSYNEQFF

D gene: .
clone size: .
V gene: TRBV20-1
J gene: TRBJ1-5
CDR3 DNA: TGCAGTGCTAGAGGCGGCAACAGCAATCAGCCCCAGCATTTT
CDR3 protein: CSARGGNSNQPQHF

D gene: .
clone size: .
V gene: TRBV20-1
J gene: TRBJ2-7
CDR3 DNA: TGCAGTGCTAGAGCAGGGATTTGGGCCTACGAGCAGTACTTC
CDR3 protein: CSARAGIWAYEQYF

D gene: TRBD2
clone size: .
V gene: TRBV7-6
J gene: TRBJ2-3
CDR3 DNA: TGTGCCAGCAGCTTAAATCCGGCGGGAGTACGCGATACGCAGTATTTT
CDR3 protein: CASSLNPAGVRDTQYF

D gene: .
clone size: few
V gene: TRBV10-3
J gene: TRBJ1-4
CDR3 DNA: TGTGCCATCAGTGACACAACTAATGAAAAACTGTTTTTT
CDR3 protein: CAISDTTNEKLFF

D gene: .
clone size: few
V gene: TRBV12-3/TRBV12-4
J gene: TRBJ2-7
CDR3 DNA: TGTGCCAGCAGCGTTACGGGGGGCACCTTAGCCGGGGAGTACTTC
CDR3 protein: CASSVTGGTLAGEYF

D gene: .
clone size: few
V gene: TRBV19
J gene: TRBJ2-3
CDR3 DNA: TGTGCCAGTAGTCCGCTACAGGCCCCCTCGGCAGATACGCAGTATTTT
CDR3 protein: CASSPLQAPSADTQYF

D gene: .
clone size: .
V gene: TRBV12-3/TRBV12-4
J gene: TRBJ1-2
CDR3 DNA: TGTGCCAGCAGTTTTGGAGGGACTCGTGGCTACACCTTC
CDR3 protein: CASSFGGTRGYTF

D gene: TRBD2
clone size: few
V gene: TRBV24-1
J gene: TRBJ2-1
CDR3 DNA: TGTGCCACCTCGCGGAGCGGGAGCTATGAGCAGTTCTTC
CDR3 protein: CATSRSGSYEQFF

D gene: .
clone size: .
V gene: TRBV3-1
J gene: TRBJ2-7
CDR3 DNA: TGTGCCAGCAGCCAAGATCGACGGTTTCCCAGCTCCTACGAGCAGTACTTC
CDR3 protein: CASSQDRRFPSSYEQYF

D gene: .
clone size: few
V gene: TRBV12-3/TRBV12-4
J gene: TRBJ2-2
CDR3 DNA: TGTGCCAGCAGCCCAAGCACCGGGGAGCTGTTTTTT
CDR3 protein: CASSPSTGELFF

D gene: .
clone size: .
V gene: TRBV9
J gene: TRBJ1-2
CDR3 DNA: TGTGCCAGCAGCGTAGTGGACGGAGGGGGCTACACCTTC
CDR3 protein: CASSVVDGGGYTF

D gene: TRBD1
clone size: .
V gene: TRBV12-3/TRBV12-4
J gene: TRBJ2-1
CDR3 DNA: TGTGCCAGCAGTTTCGGGACAGGGGCCTACAATGAGCAGTTCTTC
CDR3 protein: CASSFGTGAYNEQFF

D gene: .
clone size: few
V gene: TRBV15
J gene: TRBJ1-4
CDR3 DNA: TGTGCCACCAGCAGAGATTCGTCCCCGGGCGGTGAAAAACTGTTTTTT
CDR3 protein: CATSRDSSPGGEKLFF